The 10 T cell receptor beta chains in this list originate from one sample, sequenced in a study of vaccination effects on CD4 cells after COVID-19 (dated by TCRdb to between 2021 and 2023). Library method: the immunoSEQ multiplex PCR assay. TCRdb carries this immuneACCESS record with in-frame sequences only. Its versions omit some clonotypes, under half of them owing to an unresolved V gene in the studies checked, with the rest unexplained. For this sample the table gives about 70,000 clones, of which 70% to 80% were detected only once. 2% to 2.5% of the sample belongs to the ten largest clones. Antigens of these TCRs are unknown. After around 11 days of culture, CD4+ T cells were isolated with the EasySep CD4+ T cell isolation kit. The sample was CD4+ T cells from PBMCs cultured without peptide, taken before COVID-19 vaccination. The source of these receptors is a human donor who received a COVID-19 vaccine.

The V call is TRBV5-1, the J call TRBJ2-2; no clear D. Trimming removed 2 bases from V and 6 bases from J, with 8 bases in between. Germline V gene lookup returns CDR1 SGHRS and CDR2 YFSETQ. The CDR3 is made up of 13 amino acids. CDR3 amino acids: CASSFQWPGELFF. The DNA for the CDR3 is TGCGCCAGCAGCTTCCAATGGCCCGGGGAGCTGTTTTTT.

This clone showed up just a few times. V gene TRBV6-1 combines with J gene TRBJ2-7; weak D call: TRBD1 (5 bases). Germline V gene lookup returns CDR1 MNHNS and CDR2 SASEGT. V lost 2 bases and J lost 1, with 12 bases in between. The CDR3 has 15 residues. The CDR3 here is CASSERSRGSYEQYV. The DNA of the CDR3 is TGTGCCAGCAGTGAAAGATCAAGGGGTTCCTACGAGCAGTACGTC.

The rearrangement links TRBV28 to TRBJ1-2; D possibly corresponds to TRBD1 (5 bases). This CDR3 is built from 13 residues. The ends were cut back, 6 bases at V and 6 bases at J, with 14 bases in the middle. From germline, CDR1 is MDHEN and CDR2 SYDVKM. CDR3 sequence (DNA): TGTGCCAGCAGCAACAGGCTTTTTAATGGCTACACCTTC. This sequence encodes CASSNRLFNGYTF.

The genes are TRBV24-1 and TRBJ1-2; D not certain. The CDR3 is 15 residues long. Germline CDR1 is KGHDR and CDR2 is SFDVKD. V was pared by 3 bases and J by 0 bases, with 10 bases between. The chain's CDR3 is CATSDTGPANYGYTF. The CDR3 DNA reads as TGTGCCACCAGTGATACCGGGCCGGCTAACTATGGCTACACCTTC.

In regard to this clone: A much bigger clone sits one base away, suggesting this may be a read error. Different DNA sequences within this sample yield the same CDR3. CDR3 in amino acids: CASSFDSNYGYTF. The CDR3 coding sequence is TGTGCCAGCAGCTTCGACAGTAACTATGGCTACACCTTC. V usage is TRBV5-8 and J usage is TRBJ1-2; possible D gene TRBD1, 5 bases. The CDR3 is 13 amino acids. V was pared by 2 bases and J by 1 base, with 6 bases between. Looked up from germline, CDR1 is SGHTS and CDR2 is YDEGEE. Complete variable domain (other parts from reference TRBV5-8 and TRBJ1-2): EAGVTQSPTHLIKTRGQQATLRCSPISGHTSVYWYQQALGLGLQFLLWYDEGEERNRGNFPPRFSGRQFPNYSSELNVNALELEDSALYLCASSFDSNYGYTFGSGTRLTVV.

V gene TRBV14 combines with J gene TRBJ1-1; the D gene is possibly TRBD1 (6 bases). The CDR3 consists of 14 residues. With 3 bases removed from V and 5 bases from J, the gap between germline ends came to 13 bases. Germline values: CDR1 SGHDN, CDR2 FVKESK. DNA for the CDR3: TGTGCCAGCAGCCACACGGGGGCGCGGACTGAAGCTTTCTTT. It is translated as CASSHTGARTEAFF.

This clone was counted between two and nine times. The rearrangement joins TRBV30 to TRBJ2-2, with a weak D call TRBD1 (6 bases). The CDR3 spans 14 residues. In germline, CDR1 is GTSNPN, CDR2 SVGIG (reference sequence). Between the trimmed V and J ends, which lost 2 bases and 4 bases, there was a span of 11 bases. Here the CDR3 reads CAWSMQGFTGELFF. CDR3 coding DNA: TGTGCCTGGAGTATGCAGGGGTTCACCGGGGAGCTGTTTTTT.

The chain uses TRBV15 and TRBJ1-4, with 7 bases lining up with TRBD1. Trimming at V came to 0 bases and at J to 2 bases, leaving 18 bases not matched to a gene. Germline assignment: CDR1 LNHNV and CDR2 YYDKDF (reference sequence). The CDR3 length is 21 residues. The CDR3 region is CATSRDPYIAGQDRTNEKLFF. The CDR3 DNA sequence: TGTGCCACCAGCAGAGATCCCTACATCGCAGGACAGGATCGGACTAATGAAAAACTGTTTTTT.

V and J are TRBV24-1 and TRBJ1-2; weak D call: TRBD1 (5 bases). V lost 10 bases to trimming and J lost 7 bases, with 15 bases between them. The germline CDR1 and CDR2 sequences are KGHDR and SFDVKD. There are 12 residues in the CDR3. The CDR3 coding sequence is TGTGCCACGAGGAGGGGCCCATGTGGCTACACCTTC. Protein: CATRRGPCGYTF.

The genes are TRBV21-1 and TRBJ1-2; TRBD1 is taken as the D call from the table, unchecked against the DNA. TRBV21-1 is a recognized pseudogene. This CDR3 spans 17 amino acids. Here the CDR3 reads CASSTPGQGILRYGYTF. CDR3 nucleotides: TGTGCCAGCAGCACACCGGGACAGGGTATTCTCCGCTATGGCTACACCTTC.